Listed below are T cell receptor beta chains from one sample, sequenced in a study of blood T cell repertoires in COVID-19. This table comes from immunoSEQ multiplex PCR, and its TCRdb copy is limited to in-frame clones, with some not included. This table has 150,000 to 200,000 clones, approximately 90% appearing once. The specimen was peripheral blood. The source of these receptors is a woman aged 65 to 85 with COVID-19, enrolled during active disease. Both conserved end residues are part of each CDR3. Fields, in order: V gene, D gene, J gene, clone size, CDR3 protein, CDR3 DNA. The D gene is left open where the match is weak. Expanded clones get a size class; other rows say once, few or many, or leave the size out.

TRBV12-5	.	TRBJ1-5	few	CASGADTNQPQHF	TGTGCTAGTGGGGCTGACACCAATCAGCCCCAGCATTTT
TRBV14	.	TRBJ1-1	.	CASSPPDRNTEAFF	TGTGCCAGCAGCCCTCCCGACAGGAACACTGAAGCTTTCTTT
TRBV28	.	TRBJ1-4	.	CASSGWPLNEKLFF	TGTGCCAGCAGTGGCTGGCCCCTGAATGAAAAACTGTTTTTT
TRBV20-1	.	TRBJ2-3	.	CSASSRTGSTDTQYF	TGCAGTGCTAGTTCCCGGACGGGGAGCACAGATACGCAGTATTTT
TRBV6-5	TRBD1	TRBJ1-6	.	CASSYQGERSPLHF	TGTGCCAGCAGTTATCAGGGGGAGCGATCACCCCTCCACTTT
TRBV28	.	TRBJ1-3	few	CASSLDSHTIYF	TGTGCCAGCAGTTTAGACAGCCACACCATATATTTT
TRBV4-1	TRBD1	TRBJ1-2	.	CASSLDRGLSYGYTF	TGCGCCAGCAGCCTGGACAGGGGGCTTAGCTATGGCTACACCTTC
TRBV6-2/TRBV6-3	TRBD2	TRBJ2-7	.	CASSPTAAGGSGEQYF	TGTGCCAGCAGCCCCACTGCGGCGGGAGGTTCGGGCGAGCAGTACTTC
TRBV28	.	TRBJ1-2	many	CASSPGLHGYTF	TGTGCCAGCAGCCCGGGACTCCATGGCTACACCTTC
TRBV10-3	TRBD1	TRBJ1-1	few	CAISEQGIDTEAFF	TGTGCCATCAGTGAACAGGGGATTGACACTGAAGCTTTCTTT
TRBV28	.	TRBJ1-2	.	CASAKNRHGYTF	TGTGCCAGTGCAAAGAACAGGCATGGCTACACCTTC
TRBV5-1	.	TRBJ1-3	.	CASSLSGLGNTIYF	TGCGCCAGCAGCTTGTCAGGGCTCGGAAACACCATATATTTT
TRBV21-1	.	TRBJ1-5	.	CASSGGRNNQPQHF	TGTGCCAGCAGCGGAGGGAGAAACAATCAGCCCCAGCATTTT
TRBV11-2	.	TRBJ1-4	.	CASSLVSAGVAEKLFF	TGTGCCAGCAGCTTAGTTTCGGCAGGGGTGGCTGAAAAACTGTTTTTT
TRBV7-3	TRBD1	TRBJ2-3	.	CASSRDRGLSDTQYF	TGTGCCAGCAGCCGAGACAGGGGGCTGTCAGATACGCAGTATTTT
TRBV19	.	TRBJ1-1	once	CASSIDGVMNTEAFF	TGTGCCAGTAGTATAGATGGAGTCATGAACACTGAAGCTTTCTTT
TRBV5-6	.	TRBJ2-5	.	CASSFSGASGETQYF	TGTGCCAGCAGCTTCTCAGGGGCGAGCGGAGAGACCCAGTACTTC
TRBV5-1	.	TRBJ2-2	.	CASSLSIGRRTGELFF	TGCGCCAGCAGCTTGTCGATCGGGAGACGCACCGGGGAGCTGTTTTTT
TRBV29-1	.	TRBJ1-1	.	CSVEVRQGGTEAFF	TGCAGCGTTGAAGTCCGGCAGGGTGGCACTGAAGCTTTCTTT
TRBV20-1	.	TRBJ1-1	few	CSASGGLTFF	TGCAGTGCTAGCGGAGGTCTAACTTTCTTT
TRBV20-1	.	TRBJ2-5	.	CSATRGETQYF	TGCAGTGCTACTAGGGGGGAGACCCAGTACTTC
TRBV27	TRBD1	TRBJ2-1	.	CASSGTGNEQFF	TGTGCCAGCAGTGGGACAGGGAATGAGCAGTTCTTC
TRBV7-9	TRBD2	TRBJ2-1	once	CASSSGTSGRTNNEQFF	TGTGCCAGCAGCTCGGGGACTAGCGGGAGAACTAACAATGAGCAGTTCTTC
TRBV5-4	TRBD1	TRBJ2-7	.	CASSPKVRGRSDYEQYF	TGTGCCAGCAGCCCAAAGGTCAGGGGGCGAAGTGACTACGAGCAGTACTTC
TRBV12-5	TRBD1	TRBJ1-5	.	CASGLTGGGQPQHF	TGTGCTAGTGGGCTGACAGGGGGAGGTCAGCCCCAGCATTTT